A selection of T cell receptor beta chains follows, all from one sample in a study of blood T cell repertoires in COVID-19. Repertoires were generated with immunoSEQ multiplex PCR, while TCRdb's copy carries only in-frame clones and drops some. Counted here are about 270,000 clones, around 85% occurring once; the ten biggest clones make up roughly 1.5%. The sequencing input was peripheral blood. The receptors here all came from a human donor with COVID-19, enrolled during active disease. The donor label of this sample is uncertain. The CDR3 runs from the conserved cysteine through the conserved F or W.

J gene: TRBJ1-1; V gene: TRBV7-2; CDR3 protein: CASSLVGRTQGEAFF
J gene: TRBJ2-3; V gene: TRBV28; CDR3 protein: CATRTGGTDTQYF
J gene: TRBJ2-2; V gene: TRBV5-1; CDR3 protein: CASSLLPGQGTNTGELFF
J gene: TRBJ2-7; V gene: TRBV27; CDR3 protein: CATAGWAGSYEQYF
J gene: TRBJ2-7; V gene: TRBV4-1; CDR3 protein: CASSQTLVGLMGEQYF
J gene: TRBJ2-7; V gene: TRBV5-1; CDR3 protein: CASSLAVARGDEQYF
J gene: TRBJ2-7; V gene: TRBV19; CDR3 protein: CASSIRKRSSYEQYF
J gene: TRBJ1-1; V gene: TRBV6-5; CDR3 protein: CASRPLTGGFTEAFF
J gene: TRBJ1-4; V gene: TRBV12-3/TRBV12-4; CDR3 protein: CASSLDGPRRLFF
J gene: TRBJ2-1; V gene: TRBV29-1; CDR3 protein: CSVSGATTYNEQFF
J gene: TRBJ2-7; V gene: TRBV7-2; CDR3 protein: CASSLSASGYSEQYF
J gene: TRBJ2-2; V gene: TRBV19; CDR3 protein: CASSILGGVGELFF
J gene: TRBJ2-5; V gene: TRBV2; CDR3 protein: CASSYILAGETQYF
J gene: TRBJ1-4; V gene: TRBV5-8; CDR3 protein: CASSFLTGREKLFF
J gene: TRBJ2-2; V gene: TRBV11-2; CDR3 protein: CASSQAGQGASPTGELFF
J gene: TRBJ1-2; V gene: TRBV7-2; CDR3 protein: CASSLSQAGVNRGYTF
J gene: TRBJ2-4; V gene: TRBV3-1/TRBV3-2; CDR3 protein: CASSQGQRTASVAKNIQYF
J gene: TRBJ2-7; V gene: TRBV5-1; CDR3 protein: CASSPQRDPNEQYF
J gene: TRBJ2-6; V gene: TRBV5-1; CDR3 protein: CASSQDASGANVLTF
J gene: TRBJ2-7; V gene: TRBV30; CDR3 protein: CAWTGVGGEQYF
J gene: TRBJ2-7; V gene: TRBV5-5; CDR3 protein: CASSLVWEGTSSYEQYF
J gene: TRBJ1-1; V gene: TRBV28; CDR3 protein: CASSQARVTEAFF
J gene: TRBJ2-5; V gene: TRBV28; CDR3 protein: CASRLSGEETQYF
J gene: TRBJ1-2; V gene: TRBV10-3; CDR3 protein: CAISAGFSGAYGYTF
J gene: TRBJ2-7; V gene: TRBV28; CDR3 protein: CATGGLAGTYEQYF
J gene: TRBJ1-6; V gene: TRBV14; CDR3 protein: CASSQMGLGNSPLHF
J gene: TRBJ2-3; V gene: TRBV11-2; CDR3 protein: CASSSMGGGGTDTQYF
J gene: TRBJ1-1; V gene: TRBV4-3; CDR3 protein: CASGTDYDTEAFF
J gene: TRBJ2-7; V gene: TRBV5-1; CDR3 protein: CASMEGRAYEQYF
J gene: TRBJ2-5; V gene: TRBV6-5; CDR3 protein: CASSYSGETQYF
J gene: TRBJ2-3; V gene: TRBV5-3; CDR3 protein: CARSLVSSGPWRDTDTQYF
J gene: TRBJ2-7; V gene: TRBV6-4; CDR3 protein: CASSEGHLICYEQYF
J gene: TRBJ2-3; V gene: TRBV6-1; CDR3 protein: CASSETLQDTQYF
J gene: TRBJ1-1; V gene: TRBV30; CDR3 protein: CAWGRGASEAFF
J gene: TRBJ2-7; V gene: TRBV6-5; CDR3 protein: CASSLQTRAYEQYF
J gene: TRBJ1-1; V gene: TRBV28; CDR3 protein: CASSLLSPRTEAFF
J gene: TRBJ1-2; V gene: TRBV29-1; CDR3 protein: CSVGGTTGKVGYTF
J gene: TRBJ2-7; V gene: TRBV5-5; CDR3 protein: CASSLAGAPYEQYF
J gene: TRBJ2-1; V gene: TRBV27; CDR3 protein: CASSLRTSGRAEQFF
J gene: TRBJ2-1; V gene: TRBV11-2; CDR3 protein: CASSYRTSGSSYNEQFF
J gene: TRBJ2-1; V gene: TRBV9; CDR3 protein: CASSPGLREQFF